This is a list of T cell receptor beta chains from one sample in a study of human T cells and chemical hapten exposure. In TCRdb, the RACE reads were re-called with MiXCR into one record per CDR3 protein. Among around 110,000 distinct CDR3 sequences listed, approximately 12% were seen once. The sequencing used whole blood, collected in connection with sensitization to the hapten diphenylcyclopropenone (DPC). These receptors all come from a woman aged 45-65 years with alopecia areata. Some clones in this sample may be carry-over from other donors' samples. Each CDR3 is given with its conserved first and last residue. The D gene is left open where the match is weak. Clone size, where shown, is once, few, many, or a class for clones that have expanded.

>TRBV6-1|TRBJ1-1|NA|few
TGTGCCAGCAGTGCCGGACTCGTTAACACTGAAGCTTTCTTT
CASSAGLVNTEAFF
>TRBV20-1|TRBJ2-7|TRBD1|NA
TGCAGTGCTAGAGGTCGTCGGGACAGCTACTACGAGCAGTACTTC
CSARGRRDSYYEQYF
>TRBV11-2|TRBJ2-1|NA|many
TGTGCCAGCAGGTCTTTCGGTGAGCAGTTCTTC
CASRSFGEQFF
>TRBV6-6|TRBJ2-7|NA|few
TGTGCCAGCAGTTACTCGAGGCAGGGGGACTTCTCCTACGAGCAGTACTTC
CASSYSRQGDFSYEQYF
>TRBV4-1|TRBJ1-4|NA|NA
TGCGCCAGCAGATGGGCCGGGGATGAAAAACTGTTTTTT
CASRWAGDEKLFF
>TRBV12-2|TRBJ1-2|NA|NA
TGTGCAAGTCGCTACAGGAGTTCCTATGGCTACACCTTC
CASRYRSSYGYTF
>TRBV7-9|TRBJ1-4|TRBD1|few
TGTGCCAGCAGCTTCGACCGACAGGGAGGGGAAAAACTGTTTTTT
CASSFDRQGGEKLFF
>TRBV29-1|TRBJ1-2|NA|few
TGCAGCACTAGGAACTATGGCTACACCTTC
CSTRNYGYTF
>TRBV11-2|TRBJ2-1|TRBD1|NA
TGTGCCAGCAGCTTAGACTGGCAGGGGGCATGGAGGAATGAGCAGTTCTTC
CASSLDWQGAWRNEQFF
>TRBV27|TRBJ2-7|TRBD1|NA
TGTGCCAGCAGTTTATCGGGGACAGGATTTTACGAGCAGTACTTC
CASSLSGTGFYEQYF
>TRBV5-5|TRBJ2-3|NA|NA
TGTGCCAGCAGCTTCGCCGCCGGGACATCACGGACAGCAGATACGCAGTATTTT
CASSFAAGTSRTADTQYF
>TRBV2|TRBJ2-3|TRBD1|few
TGTGCCAGCAAGGACAGGTCAACGATGGGGGCGCAGTATTTT
CASKDRSTMGAQYF
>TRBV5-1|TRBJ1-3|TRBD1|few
TGCGCCAGCAGCTTGGGGGACAGGACTGGAAACACCATATATTTT
CASSLGDRTGNTIYF
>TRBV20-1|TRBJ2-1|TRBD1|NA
TGCAGTGCTCTCAATCCGGGACAGGGGACCAATGAGCAGTTCTTC
CSALNPGQGTNEQFF
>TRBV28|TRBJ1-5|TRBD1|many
TGTGCCAGCAGTTTCCCGCCCGCCGGGACAGAAAATCAGCCCCAGCATTTT
CASSFPPAGTENQPQHF
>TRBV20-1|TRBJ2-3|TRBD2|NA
TGCAGTGCTCCCGGCCTAGCGGGGGGGCATGGAGATACGCAGTATTTT
CSAPGLAGGHGDTQYF
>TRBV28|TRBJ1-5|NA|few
TGTGCCAGCAGCTCTCCGGGAAGGACAGCAGATCAGCCCCAGCATTTT
CASSSPGRTADQPQHF
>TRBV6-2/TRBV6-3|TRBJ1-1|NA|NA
TGTGCCAGCAGTTACGGAGGGTTGGTCACTGAAGCTTTCTTT
CASSYGGLVTEAFF
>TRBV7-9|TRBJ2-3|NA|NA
TGTGCCAGCAGACATCGGACGTCCTTTACAGATACGCAGTATTTT
CASRHRTSFTDTQYF
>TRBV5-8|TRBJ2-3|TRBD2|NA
TGTGCCAGCAGCTTGGGGGACCAGGGAGGGACAGATACGCAGTATTTT
CASSLGDQGGTDTQYF
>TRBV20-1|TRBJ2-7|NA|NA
TGCAGTGCTAGATCGGGCGACCTCTACGAGCAGTACTTC
CSARSGDLYEQYF
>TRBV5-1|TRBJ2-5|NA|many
TGCGCCAGCAGCTTGCAGGCGGATCAAGAGACCCAGTACTTC
CASSLQADQETQYF
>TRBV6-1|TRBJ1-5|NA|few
TGTGCCAGCAGTGAAGCCCCCGGGGGGCTCAATCAGCCCCAGCATTTT
CASSEAPGGLNQPQHF
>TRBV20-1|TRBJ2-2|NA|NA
TGCAGTGCTAGTAAAGGGGCGGACACCGGGGAGCTGTTTTTT
CSASKGADTGELFF
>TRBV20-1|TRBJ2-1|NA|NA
TGCAGTGCTAGACCTATTTCGGGAGCAGTAAATGAGCAGTTCTTC
CSARPISGAVNEQFF
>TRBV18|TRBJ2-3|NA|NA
TGTGCCAGTTTACAACAAGGTGGAGATACGCAGTATTTT
CASLQQGGDTQYF
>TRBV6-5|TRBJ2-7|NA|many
TGTGCCAGCAGTTACTCGAGCGTCGAGTCCTACGAGCAGTACTTC
CASSYSSVESYEQYF
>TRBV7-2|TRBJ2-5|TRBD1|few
TGTGCCAGCAGCTTAGCGGGCAGGGGGGAGACCCAGTACTTC
CASSLAGRGETQYF
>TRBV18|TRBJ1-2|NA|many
TGTGCCAGCTCACCAGAGCAGGGTAACTATGGCTACACCTTC
CASSPEQGNYGYTF
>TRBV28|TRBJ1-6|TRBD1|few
TGTGCCTCCCGGGCAGGGGGAAATTCACCCCTCCACTTT
CASRAGGNSPLHF
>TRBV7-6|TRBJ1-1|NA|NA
TGTGCCAGCAGCTTATACGGGACGGCGAACACTGAAGCTTTCTTT
CASSLYGTANTEAFF
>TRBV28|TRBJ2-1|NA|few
TGTGCCAGCTTACAGGAGACCAATGAGCAGTTCTTC
CASLQETNEQFF
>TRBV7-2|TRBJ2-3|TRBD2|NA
TGTGCCAGCAGCCCTACTGGGGGGGGCACAGATACGCAGTATTTT
CASSPTGGGTDTQYF
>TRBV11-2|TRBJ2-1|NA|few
TGTGCCAGCAGCTTAGCGCGGGGCTCGGGCAATGAGCAGTTCTTC
CASSLARGSGNEQFF
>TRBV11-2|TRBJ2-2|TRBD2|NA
TGTGCCAGCAGCTTTAGCGGGGGGGCCGCCGGGGAGCTGTTTTTT
CASSFSGGAAGELFF
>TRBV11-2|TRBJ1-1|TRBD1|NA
TGTGCCAGCAGAGACAACAGGGGGAACACTGAAGCTTTCTTT
CASRDNRGNTEAFF
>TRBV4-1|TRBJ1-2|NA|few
TGCGCCAGCAGCCAAGGTATTACACAGGGACATTATGGCTACACCTTC
CASSQGITQGHYGYTF
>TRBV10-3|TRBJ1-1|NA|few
TGTGCCATCAGTGAGTCGAATGGGGGGCAAGGCACTGAAGCTTTCTTT
CAISESNGGQGTEAFF
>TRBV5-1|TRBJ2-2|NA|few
TGCGCCAGCAGCTTGGCCGTTTTGGCGGCCGGGGAGCTGTTTTTT
CASSLAVLAAGELFF
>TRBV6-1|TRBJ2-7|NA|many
TGTGCCAGCAGTGAAATCCCGCAGGGAGCCTACGAGCAGTACTTC
CASSEIPQGAYEQYF
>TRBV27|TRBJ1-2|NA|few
TGTGCCAGCAGTTTTGTATCTGGGGACAATGGCTACACCTTC
CASSFVSGDNGYTF
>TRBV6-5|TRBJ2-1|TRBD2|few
TGTGCCAGCAGTTACTACCTAGCGGGGGGCTATGAGCAGTTCTTC
CASSYYLAGGYEQFF
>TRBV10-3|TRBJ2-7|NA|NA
TGTGCCATCAGCGACCAAACCTACGAGCAGTACTTC
CAISDQTYEQYF
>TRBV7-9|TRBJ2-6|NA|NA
TGTGCCAGCAGCTCGGGACGCTCTGGGGCCAACGTCCTGACTTTC
CASSSGRSGANVLTF
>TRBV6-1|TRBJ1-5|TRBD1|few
TGTGCCAGCAGTGCCGGGACAGGGATTGACAATCAGCCCCAGCATTTT
CASSAGTGIDNQPQHF
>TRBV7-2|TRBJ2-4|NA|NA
TGTGCCAGCAGCTCCGTGAATAGCGGAATAAACATTCAGTACTTC
CASSSVNSGINIQYF